Each of the 6 T cell receptor beta chains below was sequenced from the same sample in a study of cytomegalovirus exposure and HLA in healthy donors (dated 2017 in TCRdb). The library relied on the immunoSEQ multiplex PCR assay. A mixture of 60 forward primers for TCR Vbeta segments and 13 reverse primers for TCR Jbeta segments was used in the multiplex PCR. Not all clones reach the TCRdb copy of this immuneACCESS table, which keeps in-frame sequences only. Checked studies attribute under half of the gap to unresolved V genes and leave the rest unexplained. In all, the sample holds around 300,000 clones, and 65% to 85% of those were seen once. The ten biggest clones cover 2% to 2.5% of the sample. Specimen: PBMCs. The receptors here all came from a female donor in good health and CMV-seronegative.

This clone was seen more than once but under ten times. V gene TRBV6-1 combines with J gene TRBJ1-4, with TRBD1 matching 8 bases. Germline assignment: CDR1 MNHNS and CDR2 SASEGT. The V and J ends lost 8 bases and 5 bases, in that order; junction bases with no gene match: 4. CDR3 length: 13 amino acids. Here the CDR3 DNA reads TGTGCCAGCTCGGGACAGGCAAATGAAAAACTGTTTTTT. Translating gives CASSGQANEKLFF.

The V gene is TRBV4-1, the J gene TRBJ2-5, with TRBD2 matching 9 bases. Germline V lookup: CDR1 MGHRA, CDR2 YSYEKL. The CDR3 spans 19 residues. Unmatched junction bases numbered 18, after V lost 1 base and J lost 6 bases. The CDR3 sequence: CASSQGRQEARLAGQTQYF. CDR3 sequence (DNA): TGCGCCAGCAGCCAAGGTCGGCAAGAGGCTCGCCTAGCGGGACAGACCCAGTACTTC.

This chain links TRBV7-9 with TRBJ2-7, with 11 positions matching TRBD1. The CDR3 contains 13 residues. Germline assignment: CDR1 SEHNR and CDR2 FQNEAQ (reference sequence). Losses at the gene ends were 6 bases for V and 4 bases for J; bases not matched to a gene: 2. CDR3 sequence (DNA): TGTGCCAGCAGAGGACAGGGGGCTTACGAGCAGTACTTC. Protein: CASRGQGAYEQYF.

This sequence joins TRBV19 and TRBJ2-7; 12 nucleotides agree with TRBD2. The ends lost 5 bases at V and 6 bases at J; junction bases unmatched: 14. This CDR3 region has 17 residues. Germline-derived CDR1 and CDR2 are LNHDA and SQIVND (reference sequence). The CDR3 loop is CASSSGLAGPRVSEQYF. CDR3 sequence (DNA): TGTGCCAGTAGTTCCGGACTAGCGGGGCCAAGAGTATCCGAGCAGTACTTC. The variable domain in full, with the rest retrieved from reference TRBV19 and TRBJ2-7, is DGGITQSPKYLFRKEGQNVTLSCEQNLNHDAMYWYRQDPGQGLRLIYYSQIVNDFQKGDIAEGYSVSREKKESFPLTVTSAQKNPTAFYLCASSSGLAGPRVSEQYFGPGTRLTVT.

This chain connects TRBV27 to TRBJ2-1; 16 bases align to TRBD2. The CDR3 consists of 15 residues. J gave up 12 bases and V 4 bases, and 6 bases lay outside the gene matches. The V gene's germline CDR1 is MNHEY and CDR2 SMNVEV (reference sequence). CDR3: CASSSLGTSGRGQFF. Here the CDR3 DNA reads TGTGCCAGCAGTTCCCTCGGGACTAGCGGGAGGGGGCAGTTCTTC.

This clone appeared a few times. This chain uses TRBV7-9 with TRBJ1-1; 11 nucleotides agree with TRBD1. Germline V gene data show CDR1 as SEHNR and CDR2 as FQNEAQ (reference sequence). The CDR3 has 15 amino acids. Unmatched junction bases numbered 8, after V lost 5 bases and J lost 6 bases. The DNA of the CDR3 is TGTGCCAGCAGCCTGGACAGGGGGCGCTTGGCTGAAGCTTTCTTT. Protein sequence: CASSLDRGRLAEAFF.